This TCR beta chain was identified during a study of Ad26.COV2.S vaccination and SARS-CoV-2 variants. The study, taken as a whole, reports: While placebo recipients had lower spike-specific TCR breadth, vaccine recipients had more. Reported post-vaccination CD8+ and CD4+ T cell responses to spike showed substantial breadth.

CDR1 and CDR2 from the germline V gene are SEHNR and FQNEAQ (reference sequence). CDR3 size: 14 residues. Trimming took off 5 bases at V and 0 bases at J, with 5 bases between the two ends. The assay was immunoSEQ multiplex PCR, and TCRdb's table has in-frame clones only and misses some. Among over 110,000 clones listed, 75% to 90% were seen once. Turning to this clone: Its antigen is unidentified.

This sequence was found in a human donor who had recovered from COVID-19. The rearrangement uses TRBV7-9 and TRBJ1-6; D is undetermined. The material sequenced was peripheral blood, taken after recovery from COVID-19. CDR3 sequence (DNA): TGTGCCAGCAGCCGGAGCTCCTATAATTCACCCCTCCACTTT. Amino acids: CASSRSSYNSPLHF.